This passage covers 6 T cell receptor beta chains from one sample sequenced in a study of T cell responses to AZD1222 COVID-19 vaccine. Sequenced by immunoSEQ multiplex PCR; TCRdb stores in-frame clones only, minus some. The sample lists 100,000 to 110,000 clones; 85% to 90% were seen once. The sample here was peripheral blood, taken on day 0 of AZD1222 vaccination. Receptors originate from an adult in good health.

This chain joins TRBV5-1 and TRBJ2-7; D is uncertain. Germline values: CDR1 SGHRS, CDR2 YFSETQ. V was pared by 4 bases and J by 0 bases, with 11 bases between. This CDR3 contains 14 residues. The chain's CDR3 is CASSPRMDSYEQYF. The CDR3 DNA follows: TGCGCCAGCAGCCCCCGCATGGACTCCTACGAGCAGTACTTC.

This clone was picked up a small number of times. The same CDR3 also results from other DNA sequences found in this sample. The V call is TRBV29-1, the J call TRBJ2-5, with D possibly being TRBD2 (6 bases). V lost 6 bases and J lost 3, with 11 bases in between. Germline V gene lookup returns CDR1 SQVTM and CDR2 ANQGSEA. There are 12 residues in the CDR3. CDR3: CSVDRGKETQYF. CDR3 nucleotides: TGCAGCGTCGACCGGGGGAAAGAGACCCAGTACTTC.

The chain is built from TRBV18 and TRBJ1-5, with D hard to call. CDR3 length: 16 residues. Per the germline V gene, CDR1 is KGHSH and CDR2 is LQKENI. The V end lost 0 bases, the J end lost 2 bases, and 11 bases lay between the germline ends. The CDR3 DNA is TGTGCCAGCTCACCACCGGCCGGCGGCGGCAATCAGCCCCAGCATTTT. This translates into CASSPPAGGGNQPQHF.

The chain combines TRBV9 with TRBJ2-1; 10 bases fit TRBD2. This CDR3 has 17 amino acids. V was pared by 0 bases and J by 6 bases, with 9 bases of the junction left unmatched. Germline V CDR1 and CDR2: SGDLS, YYNGEE. Here the CDR3 reads CASSVAPHGTSVNEQFF. CDR3 nucleotide sequence: TGTGCCAGCAGCGTAGCTCCCCACGGGACTAGCGTCAATGAGCAGTTCTTC.

CDR3 sequence: CASSLAARGFTGELFF. CDR3 coding DNA: TGTGCCAGCAGCTTGGCCGCGAGGGGTTTCACCGGGGAGCTGTTTTTT. V is TRBV5-5 and J is TRBJ2-2; the D call may be TRBD1 or TRBD2 (5 bases each). The CDR3 has 16 residues. Trimming stripped 0 bases from V and 4 bases from J, with 13 bases between. Looked up from germline, CDR1 is SGHKS and CDR2 is YYEKEE (reference sequence).

This clone has only one observation. The chain recombines TRBV5-1 with TRBJ1-1; D remains ambiguous. This CDR3 has 13 residues. Between the trimmed V and J ends, which lost 2 bases and 5 bases, there was a span of 10 bases. Germline V lookup: CDR1 SGHRS, CDR2 YFSETQ. The CDR3 sequence is CASSFRQVTEAFF. The CDR3 DNA follows: TGCGCCAGCAGCTTCCGGCAGGTTACTGAAGCTTTCTTT.